This entry lists 15 T cell receptor beta chains sequenced from one sample in a study of cytomegalovirus exposure and HLA in healthy donors. Clones were read by immunoSEQ multiplex PCR, and TCRdb kept only the in-frame ones, dropping some. Of about 140,000 clones listed, about 86% are singletons. What was sequenced was PBMCs. The receptors come from a man younger than 30 in good health and CMV-seronegative.

The rearrangement links TRBV11-2 to TRBJ1-2, with TRBD1 as a possible D gene (5 bases). The CDR3 runs 15 residues. Germline V gene lookup returns CDR1 SGHAT and CDR2 FQNNGV. V was clipped by 5 bases and J by 8 bases, with 21 bases between them. The CDR3 sequence: CASSPRVQGNLGYTF. CDR3 sequence (DNA): TGTGCCAGCAGCCCCCGCGTCCAGGGAAACTTGGGCTACACCTTC.

The chain employs TRBV7-9 and TRBJ2-2; 10 nucleotides line up with TRBD1. V gave up 2 bases and J gave up 5 bases; unmatched junction bases: 8. CDR3 length: 17 residues. CDR1 and CDR2 from the germline V gene are SEHNR and FQNEAQ (reference sequence). The CDR3 is CASSLRGQGSGTGELFF. The CDR3 region has the DNA TGTGCCAGCAGCTTACGGGGACAGGGGAGTGGAACCGGGGAGCTGTTTTTT.

The rearrangement uses TRBV19 and TRBJ1-1; 7 bases fit TRBD1. Trimming cost V 7 bases and J 5 bases; bases outside gene matches: 13. The germline V gene has CDR1 LNHDA and CDR2 SQIVND (reference sequence). The CDR3 is 15 amino acids. DNA for the CDR3: TGTGCCAGTACTAAACCCTCAGGGGGACGGACTGAAGCTTTCTTT. Its translation: CASTKPSGGRTEAFF.

This rearrangement joins TRBV6-5 to TRBJ1-2; 7 positions match TRBD1. There are 14 residues in the CDR3. The V segment lost 0 bases and the J segment 5 bases; nucleotides outside the gene matches: 3. Germline loops: CDR1 MNHEY, CDR2 SVGAGI. CDR3 sequence reads: CASSYSDRSYGYTF. The CDR3 nucleotides read TGTGCCAGCAGTTACTCGGACAGGAGTTATGGCTACACCTTC.

The chain has TRBV11-2 and TRBJ2-7, with 13 positions matching TRBD2. Losses at the gene ends were 5 bases for V and 4 bases for J; bases not matched to a gene: 5. The length of the CDR3 is 15 residues. CDR1 SGHAT and CDR2 FQNNGV come from the germline V gene. The CDR3 DNA reads TGTGCCAGCAGCGCCACTAGCGGGAGGGTATACGAGCAGTACTTC. Its translation is CASSATSGRVYEQYF.

The chain combines TRBV10-3 with TRBJ1-2; TRBD1 agrees at 9 bases. J lost 4 bases, V lost 10 bases, and 13 bases had no gene match. CDR3 length: 15 amino acids. Germline assignment: CDR1 ENHRY and CDR2 SYGVKD. CDR3 coding DNA: TGTGCCACCCTCCCCGGGACAGGGTGGACCTATGGCTACACCTTC. It encodes CATLPGTGWTYGYTF.

This clone was observed at least ten times. This chain connects TRBV28 to TRBJ2-5; 9 bases are a match to TRBD2. Germline V gene data show CDR1 as MDHEN and CDR2 as SYDVKM. J lost 2 bases, V lost 8 bases, and 15 bases had no gene match. This CDR3 has 17 residues. The CDR3 is CASSFPSGITTQETQYF. CDR3 DNA sequence: TGTGCCAGCTCTTTTCCTAGCGGGATAACCACACAAGAGACCCAGTACTTC.

The rearrangement uses TRBV19 and TRBJ2-7; possibly TRBD1 for D (5 bases). The CDR3 spans 15 residues. Trimming left V 5 bases short and J 3 bases short, with 17 bases between. Germline values: CDR1 LNHDA, CDR2 SQIVND (reference sequence). CDR3 protein: CASSPWAGNGYEQYF. For the CDR3, the DNA is TGTGCCAGTAGTCCCTGGGCAGGGAATGGCTACGAGCAGTACTTC.

The J gene is TRBJ2-5, the V gene TRBV5-6; D might be TRBD1 (6 bases). The V end was cut by 2 bases, the J end by 1 base, with 9 bases between. The CDR3 totals 14 residues. In germline, CDR1 is SGHDT, CDR2 YYEEEE. The CDR3 nucleotides are TGTGCCAGCAGCTTAGGACAGTTCCAAGAGACCCAGTACTTC. Amino acid sequence: CASSLGQFQETQYF.

The table lists this clone with a count of one. V gene TRBV5-1 combines with J gene TRBJ2-2; TRBD2 matches at 12 bases. The CDR3 extends over 15 amino acids. Trimming cost V 7 bases and J 5 bases; bases outside gene matches: 6. Germline V gene data show CDR1 as SGHRS and CDR2 as YFSETQ. CDR3 DNA sequence: TGCGCCAGCGGAGAAGGACTAGCGGGGACCGGGGAGCTGTTTTTT. It is translated as CASGEGLAGTGELFF.

This chain connects TRBV7-6 to TRBJ2-1; TRBD1 matches 7 bases. The V segment lost 5 bases and the J segment 7 bases; nucleotides outside the gene matches: 14. The CDR3 consists of 16 residues. The germline V gene has CDR1 SGHVS and CDR2 FNYEAQ. CDR3 sequence (DNA): TGTGCCAGCAGCCCTACTATCCCAGGGGGAGTTAATGAGCAGTTCTTC. Translation gives CASSPTIPGGVNEQFF.

The chain is built from TRBV7-6 and TRBJ2-7; D gene uncertain. This CDR3 has 12 residues. Germline V gene data show CDR1 as SGHVS and CDR2 as FNYEAQ. Trimming removed 5 bases from V and 0 bases from J, with 5 bases in between. The DNA of the CDR3 is TGTGCCAGCAGCGTGAGCTCCTACGAGCAGTACTTC. It encodes CASSVSSYEQYF.

This clone was observed once. The genes are TRBV5-6 and TRBJ2-1; TRBD1 matches 7 bases. This CDR3 spans 15 amino acids. The junction had 2 bases not matched to a gene; V was cut back by 0 bases and J by 2 bases. The germline CDR1 and CDR2 sequences are SGHDT and YYEEEE. The CDR3: CASSLGQGAYNEQFF. The CDR3 DNA sequence: TGTGCCAGCAGCTTGGGACAGGGAGCCTACAATGAGCAGTTCTTC. The full variable domain, rest sourced from reference TRBV5-6 and TRBJ2-1, is DAGVTQSPTHLIKTRGQQVTLRCSPKSGHDTVSWYQQALGQGPQFIFQYYEEEERQRGNFPDRFSGHQFPNYSSELNVNALLLGDSALYLCASSLGQGAYNEQFFGPGTRLTVL.

J is TRBJ2-1 and V is TRBV10-1; perhaps TRBD2 as D (6 bases). The CDR3 length is 15 residues. The germline gives CDR1 WNHNN, CDR2 SYGVQD (reference sequence). V was trimmed by 0 bases and J by 4 bases, leaving 10 bases between them. The CDR3 nucleotides are TGCGCCAGCAGTGAGTCCGGCGGGACTTACAATGAGCAGTTCTTC. It yields the protein CASSESGGTYNEQFF.

The chain is built from TRBV2 and TRBJ1-5; 7 nucleotides align to TRBD1. V dropped 8 bases and J dropped 2; count of bases not matched to a gene: 9. Germline V gene data show CDR1 as SNHLY and CDR2 as FYNNEI. This CDR3 comprises 15 residues. CDR3 sequence reads: CASERDSSGNQPQHF. CDR3 nucleotide sequence: TGTGCCAGCGAGAGGGACAGTAGTGGCAATCAGCCCCAGCATTTT.